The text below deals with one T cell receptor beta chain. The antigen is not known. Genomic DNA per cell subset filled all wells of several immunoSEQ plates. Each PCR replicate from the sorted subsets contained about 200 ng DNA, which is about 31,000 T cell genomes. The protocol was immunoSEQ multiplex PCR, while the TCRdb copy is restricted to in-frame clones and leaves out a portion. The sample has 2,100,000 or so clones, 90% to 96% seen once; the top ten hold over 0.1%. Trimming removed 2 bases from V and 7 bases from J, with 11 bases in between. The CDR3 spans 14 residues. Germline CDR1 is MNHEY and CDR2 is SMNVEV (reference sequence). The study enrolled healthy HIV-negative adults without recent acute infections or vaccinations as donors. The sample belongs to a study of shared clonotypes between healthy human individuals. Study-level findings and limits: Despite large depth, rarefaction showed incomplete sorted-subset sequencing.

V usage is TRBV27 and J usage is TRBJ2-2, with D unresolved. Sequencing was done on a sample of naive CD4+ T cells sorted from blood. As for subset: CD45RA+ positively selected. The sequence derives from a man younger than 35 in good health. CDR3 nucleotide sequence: TGTGCCAGCAGTTTAAGAGCCCCGGGCGGGGAGCTGTTTTTT. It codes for CASSLRAPGGELFF.